This passage covers 6 T cell receptor beta chains from one sample sequenced in a study of shared T cell receptors in the human thymus. The method was immunoSEQ multiplex PCR; TCRdb's version includes in-frame clones alone and lacks a portion of them. The profile covers 640,000 or so clones, with more than 70% appearing a single time and over 0.008% taken by the ten largest. The same specimen was also included in a second study, on human thymus T cells.

What was sequenced was thymocytes. These receptors were taken from a boy under three years old with a congenital heart defect.

V gene TRBV29-1 combines with J gene TRBJ2-2, with a possible D match to TRBD2 (6 bases). Trimming took off 5 bases at V and 0 bases at J, with 13 bases between the two ends. The CDR3 runs 15 residues. The germline CDR1 and CDR2 sequences are SQVTM and ANQGSEA. CDR3 residues: CSVLQAGSNTGELFF. CDR3 DNA: TGCAGCGTTTTGCAGGCGGGGTCGAACACCGGGGAGCTGTTTTTT.

As DNA, the CDR3 is TGTGCCAGCAGCTTGGAACGGGGACAGGGGGACAATGAGCAGTTCTTC. Translated: CASSLERGQGDNEQFF. This chain links TRBV5-4 with TRBJ2-1, with 11 bases matching TRBD1. V was pared by 0 bases and J by 5 bases, with 4 bases of the junction left unmatched. Per germline, CDR1 SGHNT and CDR2 YYREEE (reference sequence). CDR3 length: 16 amino acids. The variable domain in full, completed from reference TRBV5-4 and TRBJ2-1, reads ETGVTQSPTHLIKTRGQQVTLRCSSQSGHNTVSWYQQALGQGPQFIFQYYREEENGRGNFPPRFSGLQFPNYSSELNVNALELDDSALYLCASSLERGQGDNEQFFGPGTRLTVL.

V and J are TRBV30 and TRBJ2-7, with a weak D call TRBD2 (5 bases). The CDR3 runs 13 residues. Germline V gene lookup returns CDR1 GTSNPN and CDR2 SVGIG (reference sequence). The V end lost 4 bases, the J end lost 4 bases, and 14 bases lay between the germline ends. As DNA, the CDR3 is TGTGCCTGGACCCCAGGACTTTTATACGAGCAGTACTTC. The encoded protein is CAWTPGLLYEQYF.

This CDR3 is CASSARAGGVAKNIQYF. The CDR3 DNA reads as TGTGCCAGTAGTGCCCGAGCGGGAGGGGTAGCCAAAAACATTCAGTACTTC. J is TRBJ2-4 and V is TRBV19, with TRBD2 identical over 10 bases. V shed 5 bases and J 0 bases; nucleotides not matched to a gene: 7. This CDR3 spans 17 amino acids. Germline V gene sequence: CDR1 LNHDA, CDR2 SQIVND (reference sequence).

The J gene is TRBJ1-3, the V gene TRBV19; D is unresolved. Germline V gives CDR1 LNHDA, CDR2 SQIVND (reference sequence). V was clipped by 6 bases and J by 2 bases, with 17 bases between them. The CDR3 length is 16 residues. The CDR3 reads CASSNARDHAGNTIYF. CDR3 nucleotide sequence: TGTGCCAGTAGCAACGCAAGAGATCACGCTGGAAACACCATATATTTT.

Notes on this clone: Other DNA sequences in the same sample also yield this CDR3. The chain links TRBV9 to TRBJ1-1; TRBD1 is a possible D gene (5 bases). CDR3 length equals 14 residues. V was shortened by 0 bases and J by 1 base, with 7 bases between the two germline ends. CDR1 and CDR2 from the germline V gene are SGDLS and YYNGEE. CDR3 sequence reads: CASSVGRGNTEAFF. CDR3 nucleotide sequence: TGTGCCAGCAGCGTAGGGAGGGGGAACACTGAAGCTTTCTTT.